Each of the 14 T cell receptor beta chains below was sequenced from the same sample in a study of graft-versus-host responses after intestinal transplantation. The protocol was immunoSEQ multiplex PCR, while the TCRdb copy is restricted to in-frame clones and leaves out a portion. Altogether approximately 77,000 clones are present, 92% being singletons, with the ten largest covering roughly 0.64%. Sequencing was performed on PBMCs, taken 98 days after intestinal transplantation. These receptors were obtained from a human patient who received an intestinal transplant, so some T cells may come from the graft donor.

This chain connects TRBV10-3 to TRBJ2-5, with TRBD2 matching 16 bases. The V gene end was trimmed by 6 bases and the J gene end by 5 bases; junction bases not matched to a gene: 9. The CDR3 is 17 amino acids. Germline CDR1 is ENHRY and CDR2 is SYGVKD. The CDR3 reads CAIRLGLAGGQGETQYF. The CDR3 DNA reads TGTGCCATCAGACTGGGACTAGCGGGGGGGCAGGGTGAGACCCAGTACTTC.

CDR3 region: CASNKGGSHRRKNIQYF. CDR3 nucleotides: TGTGCCAGCAACAAAGGAGGGAGTCATCGGCGCAAAAACATTCAGTACTTC. The chain links TRBV21-1 to TRBJ2-4; the D call of TRBD2 is as the table states it, not checked on the DNA. TRBV21-1 is reported as a pseudogene. The CDR3 spans 17 residues.

This chain joins TRBV7-3 and TRBJ2-1; the match to TRBD2 covers 10 bases. Germline V lookup: CDR1 SGHTA, CDR2 FQGTGA. There are 16 residues in the CDR3. V lost 5 bases, J lost 2 bases, and 6 bases stayed unmatched. The DNA for the CDR3 is TGTGCCAGCAGCCCCACAAGCGGGGGGGCCTACAATGAGCAGTTCTTC. It translates to CASSPTSGGAYNEQFF.

This rearrangement joins TRBV30 to TRBJ2-1, with no clear D. V lost 8 bases to trimming and J lost 1 base, with 9 bases between them. The CDR3 is made up of 12 amino acids. CDR1 and CDR2 (germline): GTSNPN, SVGIG (reference sequence). In DNA, the CDR3 is TGTGCCCTTGACTCGTCCTACAATGAGCAGTTCTTC. This codes for CALDSSYNEQFF.

This sequence joins TRBV13 and TRBJ2-3; 11 bases match TRBD2. There are 19 residues in the CDR3. J was trimmed by 2 bases and V by 1 base; bases with no gene match: 11. Germline lookup yields CDR1 PRHDT and CDR2 FYEKMQ (reference sequence). CDR3 DNA sequence: TGTGCCAGCAGCTTAGCCTCGACACTAGCGGGGGCTCACACAGATACGCAGTATTTT. Protein sequence: CASSLASTLAGAHTDTQYF.

V and J are TRBV5-6 and TRBJ2-4, with D possibly called TRBD1 or TRBD2 (5 bases each). This CDR3 is 16 amino acids long. Germline lookup yields CDR1 SGHDT and CDR2 YYEEEE. Trimming pared 4 bases from V and 3 bases from J, leaving 17 bases between. The CDR3 nucleotides are TGTGCCAGCAGCAAAGGGACGGAATGGGACAAAAACATTCAGTACTTC. Translation: CASSKGTEWDKNIQYF.

The chain combines TRBV5-4 with TRBJ2-7; 9 nucleotides agree with TRBD2. The CDR3 has 14 residues. Germline CDR1 reads SGHNT; CDR2 reads YYREEE (reference sequence). V trimming: 6 bases; J trimming: 7 bases; junction bases outside the gene matches: 11. The CDR3 DNA reads as TGTGCCAGCATGAAGGGGCTAGCGGGGCGAGAGCAGTACTTC. Translating it yields CASMKGLAGREQYF.

This clone came up once. The V gene is TRBV5-1, the J gene TRBJ2-7, with 9 bases fitting TRBD1. The ends lost 3 bases at V and 5 bases at J; junction bases unmatched: 9. The CDR3 is 15 residues long. CDR1 is SGHRS and CDR2 is YFSETQ in the germline V gene. The CDR3 sequence: CASSSGTGRPHEQYF. DNA of the CDR3: TGCGCCAGCAGCTCCGGGACAGGGAGACCCCACGAGCAGTACTTC.

The chain has TRBV7-6 and TRBJ2-5; 7 bases map to TRBD1. CDR1 is SGHVS, CDR2 FNYEAQ, per germline. The CDR3 has 14 amino acids. The ends lost 5 bases at V and 1 base at J; junction bases unmatched: 4. DNA of the CDR3: TGTGCCAGCAGCCTACGGACAGGCCAAGAGACCCAGTACTTC. Translating gives CASSLRTGQETQYF. The full variable domain, its missing parts supplied by reference TRBV7-6 and TRBJ2-5, is GAGVSQSPRYKVTKRGQDVALRCDPISGHVSLYWYRQALGQGPEFLTYFNYEAQQDKSGLPNDRFSAERPEGSISTLTIQRTEQRDSAMYRCASSLRTGQETQYFGPGTRLLVL.

The chain couples TRBV7-8 to TRBJ2-2; 12 bases fit TRBD2. The CDR3 is 16 amino acids. CDR1 is SGHVS and CDR2 is FQNEAQ in the germline V gene. V lost 5 bases and J lost 7; bases outside the gene matches: 8. In DNA form, the CDR3 reads TGTGCCAGCAGCCCTAGACTAGCGGGAGATATCGGGGAGCTGTTTTTT. Translation gives CASSPRLAGDIGELFF. Full variable domain (rest looked up from reference TRBV7-8 and TRBJ2-2): GAGVSQSPRYKVAKRGQDVALRCDPISGHVSLFWYQQALGQGPEFLTYFQNEAQLDKSGLPSDRFFAERPEGSVSTLKIQRTQQEDSAVYLCASSPRLAGDIGELFFGEGSRLTVL.

V and J are TRBV27 and TRBJ2-5; 7 nucleotides align to TRBD2. Matching the DNA end better, TRBJ2-7 makes the J call doubtful. From germline, CDR1 is MNHEY and CDR2 SMNVEV (reference sequence). This CDR3 contains 17 residues. In DNA, the CDR3 is TGTGCCAGCAGTTTACGGTTTGGGGGGGGTTCCTCCTACGAGCAGTACTTC. Encoded protein: CASSLRFGGGSSYEQYF.

The CDR3 spells CASSSGAGNEKLFF. The CDR3 region has the DNA TGTGCCAGCAGCAGCGGGGCGGGGAATGAAAAACTGTTTTTT. The chain uses TRBV6-5 and TRBJ1-4, with D possibly TRBD1 on 5 matching bases. V lost 6 bases and J lost 5, with 13 bases in between. The CDR3 covers 14 residues. CDR1 is MNHEY and CDR2 is SVGAGI in the germline V gene.

This chain uses TRBV5-4 with TRBJ2-7; D assignment may be TRBD1 or TRBD2 (5 bases each). Trimming took 7 bases from V and 1 from J, leaving 15 bases between them. Germline assignment: CDR1 SGHNT and CDR2 YYREEE (reference sequence). The CDR3 contains 14 residues. The CDR3 protein is CASRPWDVSYEQYF. CDR3 in DNA: TGTGCCAGCCGTCCGTGGGACGTATCCTACGAGCAGTACTTC.

The CDR3 coding sequence is TGTGCCAGCAGCCTAGTACAGGGGGGCACTGAAGCTTTCTTT. Translation: CASSLVQGGTEAFF. The chain joins TRBV11-2 to TRBJ1-1, with 8 bases aligning to TRBD1. Germline V gene data show CDR1 as SGHAT and CDR2 as FQNNGV. This CDR3 comprises 14 residues. J was trimmed by 4 bases and V by 5 bases; bases with no gene match: 6.